Listed below are T cell receptor beta chains from one sample, sequenced in a study of OX40 agonist ivuxolimab in advanced cancers. The assay was immunoSEQ multiplex PCR, and TCRdb's table has in-frame clones only and misses some. The sample lists more than 75,000 clones; about 85% were seen once. The sequencing here drew on CD4+ or CD8+ T cells sorted from blood, taken in a trial of the OX40 agonist ivuxolimab. These receptors all come from an adult with an advanced solid tumor such as melanoma, head and neck, liver or kidney cancer. The CDR3 runs from the conserved cysteine through the conserved F or W. Fields, in order: CDR3 protein, CDR3 DNA, J gene, V gene, D gene, clone size. D genes are given only for firm matches. A row's size may be missing; if present it is once, few, many or a size class.

CASSVGGVTEAFF | TGTGCCAGCTCAGTAGGGGGCGTCACTGAAGCTTTCTTT | TRBJ1-1 | TRBV2 | TRBD1 | NA
CASSDAGTGELFF | TGTGCCAGCAGTGACGCAGGCACCGGGGAGCTGTTTTTT | TRBJ2-2 | TRBV6-4 | NA | NA
CASSVEDRSYEQYF | TGCGCCAGCAGCGTAGAAGACAGGTCCTACGAGCAGTACTTC | TRBJ2-7 | TRBV5-1 | NA | few
CASSLSGSGTNTEAFF | TGTGCCAGCAGCTTAAGTGGATCCGGGACGAACACTGAAGCTTTCTTT | TRBJ1-1 | TRBV7-3 | NA | NA
CASSLVTGNTEAFF | TGTGCCAGCAGCTTAGTGACAGGGAACACTGAAGCTTTCTTT | TRBJ1-1 | TRBV7-8 | NA | NA
CASSLGGGTTGELFF | TGTGCCAGCAGCTTGGGAGGGGGAACCACCGGGGAGCTGTTTTTT | TRBJ2-2 | TRBV5-4 | NA | NA
CASSPLGTGIYGYTF | TGTGCCAGCAGCCCCCTTGGGACAGGGATCTATGGCTACACCTTC | TRBJ1-2 | TRBV6-1 | TRBD1 | NA
CASSFSGGSYEQYF | TGTGCCAGCAGCTTTAGCGGGGGCTCCTACGAGCAGTACTTC | TRBJ2-7 | TRBV5-6 | TRBD2 | NA
CASTPTNYGYTF | TGTGCCAGCACTCCCACTAACTATGGCTACACCTTC | TRBJ1-2 | TRBV6-1 | NA | NA
CSARGVEWQYF | TGCAGTGCTAGAGGGGTGGAATGGCAGTACTTC | TRBJ2-7 | TRBV20-1 | NA | NA
CASSLGLAKGLLREEQYF | TGTGCCAGCAGCTTAGGATTGGCCAAGGGGCTCTTAAGAGAGGAGCAGTACTTC | TRBJ2-7 | TRBV11-2 | NA | few
CATSREALGPHEQYF | TGTGCCACCAGCAGAGAAGCCCTCGGCCCGCACGAGCAGTACTTC | TRBJ2-7 | TRBV15 | NA | NA
CAWSTGSGRPPYNEQFF | TGTGCCTGGAGTACCGGGAGCGGGAGGCCCCCTTACAATGAGCAGTTCTTC | TRBJ2-1 | TRBV30 | TRBD2 | NA
CASRIQGALTEAFF | TGTGCCAGTCGTATACAGGGGGCGTTAACTGAAGCTTTCTTT | TRBJ1-1 | TRBV2 | TRBD1 | NA
CASSAPEVAGGAANEKLFF | TGTGCCAGCAGCGCCCCCGAAGTGGCAGGGGGCGCGGCTAATGAAAAACTGTTTTTT | TRBJ1-4 | TRBV7-6 | TRBD1 | NA